This passage covers 20 T cell receptor beta chains from one sample sequenced in a study of cytomegalovirus exposure and HLA in healthy donors. TCRdb's table, derived via immunoSEQ multiplex PCR, lists solely in-frame clones and lacks some. The sample comprises about 200,000 clones, just over 85% of which are singletons, and around 3% rests with the top ten. Material: PBMCs. The source of these receptors is a woman younger than 35 in good health and CMV-seronegative.

V and J are TRBV5-6 and TRBJ2-7; TRBD1 agrees at 7 bases. The CDR3 contains 15 residues. Germline V lookup: CDR1 SGHDT, CDR2 YYEEEE. The ends lost 1 base at V and 5 bases at J; junction bases unmatched: 9. The CDR3 nucleotides are TGTGCCAGCAGCTTGAGGGGACAGAGTGGCCACGAGCAGTACTTC. It encodes CASSLRGQSGHEQYF. Combining the CDR3 with reference TRBV5-6 and TRBJ2-7 gives the whole variable domain DAGVTQSPTHLIKTRGQQVTLRCSPKSGHDTVSWYQQALGQGPQFIFQYYEEEERQRGNFPDRFSGHQFPNYSSELNVNALLLGDSALYLCASSLRGQSGHEQYFGPGTRLTVT.

V gene TRBV9 combines with J gene TRBJ1-1; 9 bases map to TRBD1. Germline lookup yields CDR1 SGDLS and CDR2 YYNGEE. The CDR3 length is 16 residues. Trimming at V came to 4 bases and at J to 3 bases, leaving 10 bases not matched to a gene. CDR3 DNA sequence: TGTGCCAGCAGCAAATTAACAGGGGGCGCGCACACTGAAGCTTTCTTT. It specifies CASSKLTGGAHTEAFF.

The CDR3 DNA follows: TGCGCCAGCAGCTCGGGCGGGACAGTGAACACTGAAGCTTTCTTT. It codes for CASSSGGTVNTEAFF. The rearrangement uses TRBV5-1 and TRBJ1-1, with 7 bases that match TRBD1. J gave up 0 bases and V 3 bases, and 5 bases lay outside the gene matches. There are 15 residues in the CDR3. Germline V gives CDR1 SGHRS, CDR2 YFSETQ. The entire variable domain, with the rest obtained from reference TRBV5-1 and TRBJ1-1, is as follows: KAGVTQTPRYLIKTRGQQVTLSCSPISGHRSVSWYQQTPGQGLQFLFEYFSETQRNKGNFPGRFSGRQFSNSRSEMNVSTLELGDSALYLCASSSGGTVNTEAFFGQGTRLTVV.

The J gene is TRBJ2-3, the V gene TRBV10-3, with 7 bases that match TRBD2. The CDR3 extends over 10 amino acids. V was clipped by 9 bases and J by 13 bases; unmatched bases: 7. Germline CDR1 ENHRY, CDR2 SYGVKD. In DNA form, the CDR3 reads TGTGCCATGGAAGCGCGGGAGAAGTATTTT. Its protein is CAMEAREKYF.

This chain joins TRBV18 and TRBJ1-1; the match to TRBD1 covers 9 bases. The length of the CDR3 is 13 residues. Germline V gene lookup returns CDR1 KGHSH and CDR2 LQKENI. V dropped 5 bases and J dropped 5; count of bases not matched to a gene: 3. The DNA of the CDR3 is TGTGCCAGCTCATGGACAGGGGAGACTGAAGCTTTCTTT. It specifies CASSWTGETEAFF.

This clone was counted a single time. This chain links TRBV27 with TRBJ2-7, with 9 positions matching TRBD1. Trimming at V came to 6 bases and at J to 3 bases, leaving 3 bases not matched to a gene. Germline V lookup: CDR1 MNHEY, CDR2 SMNVEV (reference sequence). This CDR3 has 13 residues. The CDR3 is CASSATGGYEQYF. CDR3 DNA: TGTGCCAGCAGCGCGACAGGGGGCTACGAGCAGTACTTC.

Only a few counts were recorded for this clone. V usage is TRBV6-1 and J usage is TRBJ2-7; 7 bases agree with TRBD1. The CDR3 totals 13 residues. Unmatched junction bases numbered 6, after V lost 6 bases and J lost 4 bases. Germline CDR1 reads MNHNS; CDR2 reads SASEGT. This chain's CDR3 is CASSSRDSYEQYF. The DNA for the CDR3 is TGTGCCAGCAGCTCCCGGGACAGTTACGAGCAGTACTTC.

The chain recombines TRBV21-1 with TRBJ2-5; the table names TRBD1, a call not compared with the DNA. TRBV21-1 is a pseudogene. The CDR3 loop spans 9 amino acids. CDR3 loop: CATIPTQYF. CDR3 nucleotide sequence: TGTGCCACCATCCCGACCCAGTACTTC.

This clone was recorded a few times. The rearrangement joins TRBV7-8 to TRBJ2-7, with D maybe TRBD1 (5 bases). Trimming cost V 2 bases and J 2 bases, with 10 bases left between them. The germline V gene has CDR1 SGHVS and CDR2 FQNEAQ. This CDR3 has 14 residues. The CDR3 nucleotides read TGTGCCAGCAGCTTACGACAGTTAACCTACGAGCAGTACTTC. Amino acids: CASSLRQLTYEQYF.

In its sample, this clone was seen once. In DNA, the CDR3 is TGTGCCAGCAGCGTAGGACTTAACAATGAGCAGTTCTTC. It translates to CASSVGLNNEQFF. This rearrangement joins TRBV9 to TRBJ2-1; no clear D gene. CDR1 and CDR2 from the germline V gene are SGDLS and YYNGEE. The V end was cut by 0 bases, the J end by 5 bases, with 6 bases between. The CDR3 is made up of 13 amino acids.

This clone was seen only once. The rearrangement joins TRBV7-9 to TRBJ2-1; unclear D gene. The CDR3 totals 12 residues. V shed 4 bases and J shed 3 bases, with 4 bases lying between them. Germline CDR1 and CDR2: SEHNR and FQNEAQ (reference sequence). The CDR3 nucleotides are TGTGCCAGCAGCTCAATCTACAATGAGCAGTTCTTC. Amino acids: CASSSIYNEQFF.

The rearrangement joins TRBV11-2 to TRBJ1-5; D is perhaps TRBD1 (6 bases). V lost 4 bases and J lost 10, with 14 bases in between. The CDR3 contains 13 residues. Per germline, CDR1 SGHAT and CDR2 FQNNGV. CDR3 residues: CASSSEGGDPQHF. DNA for the CDR3: TGTGCCAGCAGCTCAGAGGGGGGAGACCCCCAGCATTTT.

The chain combines TRBV28 with TRBJ1-1, with 8 bases aligning to TRBD1. Germline values: CDR1 MDHEN, CDR2 SYDVKM. The CDR3 covers 13 residues. The V gene end was trimmed by 1 base and the J gene end by 7 bases; junction bases not matched to a gene: 2. In nucleotides, the CDR3 is TGTGCCAGCAGTTTATCCGACAGGGGTGAAGCTTTCTTT. It is translated as CASSLSDRGEAFF.

The chain recombines TRBV7-2 with TRBJ1-1; tentative D call: TRBD1 (6 bases). V gave up 8 bases and J gave up 4 bases, with 17 bases separating them. The CDR3 length is 14 residues. Germline values: CDR1 SGHTA, CDR2 FQGNSA. In DNA, the CDR3 is TGTGCCAGCGGCCCCCGGGGGGCGCGCACTGAAGCTTTCTTT. It is translated as CASGPRGARTEAFF.

J is TRBJ2-7 and V is TRBV7-9, with a possible D match to TRBD1 (6 bases). The CDR3 has 19 residues. Germline V gives CDR1 SEHNR, CDR2 FQNEAQ (reference sequence). Trimming removed 5 bases from V and 2 bases from J, with 28 bases in between. The CDR3 DNA follows: TGTGCCAGCAGCCCATATACCCCGGGACATCTATCGAAGCCCTACGAGCAGTACTTC. Residues: CASSPYTPGHLSKPYEQYF.

The rearrangement joins TRBV5-1 to TRBJ2-7, with D hard to call. Trimming removed 0 bases from V and 3 bases from J, with 19 bases in between. Germline V gene sequence: CDR1 SGHRS, CDR2 YFSETQ. The CDR3 contains 17 residues. For the CDR3, the DNA is TGCGCCAGCAGCTTGGTAACGTCCAGCGTGACGATCTACGAGCAGTACTTC. This translates into CASSLVTSSVTIYEQYF.

This chain links TRBV11-2 with TRBJ2-7; TRBD1 matches at 10 bases. Germline V lookup: CDR1 SGHAT, CDR2 FQNNGV. The CDR3 is 15 amino acids. The V segment lost 3 bases and the J segment 0 bases; nucleotides outside the gene matches: 2. CDR3 coding DNA: TGTGCCAGCAGCTTTTGGACAGGGGGCTCCTACGAGCAGTACTTC. Its translation: CASSFWTGGSYEQYF. Variable domain in full (rest from reference TRBV11-2 and TRBJ2-7): EAGVAQSPRYKIIEKRQSVAFWCNPISGHATLYWYQQILGQGPKLLIQFQNNGVVDDSQLPKDRFSAERLKGVDSTLKIQPAKLEDSAVYLCASSFWTGGSYEQYFGPGTRLTVT.

The gene calls are TRBV28 and TRBJ2-7; no firm D call. Germline V gives CDR1 MDHEN, CDR2 SYDVKM. V dropped 5 bases and J dropped 2 bases, with 16 bases sitting between them. CDR3 size: 15 residues. CDR3 DNA sequence: TGTGCCAGCAGTCCGACTGGCTCCTACACCTACGAGCAGTACTTC. Its translation is CASSPTGSYTYEQYF. The variable domain in full, with the rest retrieved from reference TRBV28 and TRBJ2-7, is DVKVTQSSRYLVKRTGEKVFLECVQDMDHENMFWYRQDPGLGLRLIYFSYDVKMKEKGDIPEGYSVSREKKERFSLILESASTNQTSMYLCASSPTGSYTYEQYFGPGTRLTVT.

This clone has just one count. This chain links TRBV7-2 with TRBJ2-5; the match to TRBD1 covers 9 bases. This CDR3 has 13 residues. Germline V gene data show CDR1 as SGHTA and CDR2 as FQGNSA. V was pared by 7 bases and J by 4 bases, with 4 bases of the junction left unmatched. CDR3 sequence: CASIQGQGETQYF. The CDR3 DNA reads TGTGCCAGCATCCAGGGACAGGGAGAGACCCAGTACTTC.

The rearrangement links TRBV27 to TRBJ2-1, with D maybe TRBD1 (6 bases). Germline values: CDR1 MNHEY, CDR2 SMNVEV (reference sequence). V was cut by 0 bases and J by 1 base, with 10 bases left in between. The CDR3 is 16 residues long. The CDR3 is CASSLSGAESYNEQFF. Here the CDR3 DNA reads TGTGCCAGCAGTTTATCGGGGGCCGAATCCTACAATGAGCAGTTCTTC.